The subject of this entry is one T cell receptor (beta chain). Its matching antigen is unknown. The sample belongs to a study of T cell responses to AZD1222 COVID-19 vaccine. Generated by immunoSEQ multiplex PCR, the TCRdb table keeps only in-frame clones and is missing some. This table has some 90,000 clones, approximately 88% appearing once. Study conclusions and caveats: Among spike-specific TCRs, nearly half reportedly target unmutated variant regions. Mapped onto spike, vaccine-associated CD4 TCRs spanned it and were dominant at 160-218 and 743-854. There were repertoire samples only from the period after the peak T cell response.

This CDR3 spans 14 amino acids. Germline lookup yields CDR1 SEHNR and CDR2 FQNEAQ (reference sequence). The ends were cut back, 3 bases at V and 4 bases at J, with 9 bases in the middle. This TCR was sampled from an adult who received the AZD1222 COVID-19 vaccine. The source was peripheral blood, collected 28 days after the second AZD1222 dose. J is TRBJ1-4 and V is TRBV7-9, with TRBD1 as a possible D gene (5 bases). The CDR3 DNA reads TGTGCCAGCAGCTTGATGGGGGGTAATGAAAAACTGTTTTTT. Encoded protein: CASSLMGGNEKLFF.